A single T cell receptor beta chain is shown here with its context. Its antigen is still unknown. Per-base quality was not reported, and no clone a single base away is much larger than it. Genomic DNA was used for TRB sequencing, which was performed with the immunoSEQ assay at survey resolution or with the hsTCRB kit. Processing in the source paper ran as follows. Initial read processing used immunoSEQ software, and repertoire analyses used the LymphoSeq R package. Clonality was computed as 1 minus normalized Shannon entropy, and a Gini coefficient was also calculated for each TRB dataset. To infer phenotypes in unsorted samples, TRB sequences from sorted subsets of the recipient or donor were mapped onto unsorted samples from the same recipient. In TCRdb, the immuneACCESS table is reduced to in-frame sequences with V and J assigned. These tables do not hold every clone; where another copy was compared, an unresolved V gene accounts for under half, and the others remain unexplained. V, J and clone size reflect that table, while D and trimming were determined from the DNA. This sample comprises about 32,000 clones, around nine tenths of them detected only once. The top ten hold about 15% of the sample.

The sample belongs to a study of T cells after posttransplantation cyclophosphamide listed by TCRdb under 2016. For the study in its entirety: T cell repertoire reconstitution was tracked by TRB sequencing after myeloablative bone marrow transplantation in which posttransplantation cyclophosphamide was used as GVHD prophylaxis. TRB sequencing was performed on blood from all 35 or so PTCy patients with 1-year posttransplant specimens. Public TRB sequences were checked against a database of over 3,000 sequences associated with responses to pathogens, tumor antigens, self-antigens and alloantigens. In 3 patients, up to about 3 additional blood samples taken between 2 and 5.2 years after transplant also underwent TRB sequencing, as did pretransplant blood from a handful of patients. Because TRA and TRB clonality correlated tightly in 10 or so samples, later TCR analyses were limited to TRB. Samples from around 35 PTCy-treated patients and 15 to 20 related bone marrow donors of those patients were subjected to antigen receptor sequencing.

The PTCy-treated patients were drawn from a prospective, multi-institutional clinical trial. Peripheral blood and bone marrow mononuclear cells were isolated by Ficoll-Hypaque density centrifugation and were cryopreserved. What the study reported, not specific to this receptor: Across over 40 patients, TRB clonality was highly associated with recipient CMV seropositivity and CMV reactivation, and diversity in PTCy patients was similar to diversity in CNI/methotrexate controls. The TRB repertoires of T cells infiltrating skin or the GI tract showed only limited overlap with the TRB repertoires found in blood. Donor-recipient similarity was low at 1-2 months but rose over the first year, and later blood repertoires were often dominated by donor CD8+ memory clones.

From cysteine to phenylalanine, the CDR3 is 13 amino acids long. The read is trimmed to its CDR3 DNA, 39 bases read in frame from base 1. Germline trimming: 6 bases from V, 3 bases from J; junction bases outside gene matches: 5. CDR1 and CDR2 were assigned from the germline V gene as WSHSY and SAAADI. The V and J genes are TRBV10-2 and TRBJ2-7, with TRBD1 identical over 7 junction bases. This TCR was sampled from a woman aged 40 to 50 with a blood cancer, CMV-positive, and with a related stem cell donor. The sequencing sample was made of PBMCs. The base sequence is TGCGCCAGCAGGGACAGGCGGAACTACGAGCAGTACTTC. Protein translation: CASRDRRNYEQYF.